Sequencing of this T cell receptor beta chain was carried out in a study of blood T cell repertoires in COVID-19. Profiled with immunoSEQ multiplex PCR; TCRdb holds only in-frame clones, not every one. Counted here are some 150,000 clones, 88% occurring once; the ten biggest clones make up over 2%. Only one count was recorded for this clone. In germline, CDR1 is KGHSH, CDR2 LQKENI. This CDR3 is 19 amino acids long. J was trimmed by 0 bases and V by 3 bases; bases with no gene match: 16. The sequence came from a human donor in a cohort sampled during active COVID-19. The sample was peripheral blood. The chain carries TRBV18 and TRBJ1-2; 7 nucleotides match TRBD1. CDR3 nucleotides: TGTGCCAGCTCACCCCTACAAAACAGGGGCCCTGGATCTAACTATGGCTACACCTTC. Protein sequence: CASSPLQNRGPGSNYGYTF.